A single sample gave rise to the 24 T cell receptor beta chains below, sequenced in a study of T-cell reconstitution after alpha-beta-depleted transplantation in children. For TCRbeta, the library was prepared with unique molecular identifiers. Using its own MiXCR run on the PCR reads, TCRdb lists one record per CDR3 protein. Of more than 400,000 distinct CDR3 sequences in the sample, approximately 10% were seen once. This material consisted of PBMCs, mostly from graft donor cells, taken 180 days after TCRalphabeta/CD19-depleted stem cell transplant. The receptors stem from a female patient aged 2-10 years who had a stem cell transplant for aplastic anemia, so the T cells may come from the graft donor.

This clonotype has at least ten counts. The J gene is TRBJ1-4, the V gene TRBV12-3 or TRBV12-4; D gene uncertain. Trimming cost V 7 bases and J 0 bases, with 9 bases left between them. The CDR3 extends over 14 amino acids. The CDR3 protein is CASTLTSTNEKLFF. CDR3 DNA: TGTGCCAGCACCCTGACCTCAACTAATGAAAAACTGTTTTTT.

This clonotype was found a few times. The chain employs TRBV20-1 and TRBJ2-2; a possible D gene is TRBD1 (6 bases). The CDR3 is 15 residues long. V was trimmed by 7 bases and J by 4 bases, leaving 19 bases between them. Germline CDR1 reads DFQATT; CDR2 reads SNEGSKA (reference sequence). CDR3 sequence (DNA): TGCAGTGTTGAGGAACGGAAAGGGGGCACCGGGGAGCTGTTTTTT. Translated, it gives CSVEERKGGTGELFF.

This clonotype was observed at least ten times. This rearrangement joins TRBV20-1 to TRBJ2-7, with D perhaps matching TRBD1 or TRBD2 (6 bases each). V lost 0 bases, J lost 5 bases, and 17 bases lay in between. CDR3 length: 15 residues. Germline lookup yields CDR1 DFQATT and CDR2 SNEGSKA (reference sequence). The CDR3 sequence: CSARDPARGPHEQYF. As DNA, the CDR3 is TGCAGTGCTAGAGACCCCGCCCGGGGGCCCCACGAGCAGTACTTC.

This clonotype has at least ten counts. The chain recombines TRBV28 with TRBJ2-5, with 8 nucleotides matching TRBD1. J gave up 2 bases and V 6 bases, and 11 bases lay outside the gene matches. CDR3 size: 16 residues. Looked up from germline, CDR1 is MDHEN and CDR2 is SYDVKM. CDR3 residues: CASSRLGQGFQETQYF. CDR3 sequence (DNA): TGTGCCAGCAGCCGGCTCGGACAGGGCTTTCAAGAGACCCAGTACTTC.

The rearrangement links TRBV20-1 to TRBJ2-3; a weak D match, TRBD2 (6 bases). Germline CDR1 reads DFQATT; CDR2 reads SNEGSKA (reference sequence). The CDR3 contains 14 residues. Trimming shortened V by 5 bases and J by 0 bases, and 12 bases separated the two germline ends. The CDR3 spells CSARDSASTDTQYF. DNA for the CDR3: TGCAGTGCTCGGGACTCCGCGAGCACAGATACGCAGTATTTT.

Only a few counts were recorded for this clonotype. The gene calls are TRBV15 and TRBJ2-3, with 12 nucleotides matching TRBD2. This CDR3 contains 16 residues. Germline V CDR1 and CDR2: LNHNV, YYDKDF (reference sequence). The ends lost 3 bases at V and 4 bases at J; junction bases unmatched: 5. CDR3 sequence reads: CATSSRTSGMADTQYF. The DNA of the CDR3 is TGTGCCACCAGCAGTCGGACTAGCGGGATGGCAGATACGCAGTATTTT.

In its sample, this clonotype was seen many times. This chain links TRBV7-9 with TRBJ1-1, with D maybe TRBD1 (5 bases). Germline V gene lookup returns CDR1 SEHNR and CDR2 FQNEAQ (reference sequence). With 1 base removed from V and 1 base from J, the gap between germline ends came to 13 bases. The CDR3 spans 16 residues. The CDR3 is CASSLDHAGQNTEAFF. The CDR3 DNA sequence: TGTGCCAGCAGCTTAGACCACGCCGGACAGAACACTGAAGCTTTCTTT.

This clonotype was seen ten or more times. The chain recombines TRBV28 with TRBJ2-5; a possible D gene is TRBD2 (5 bases). This CDR3 has 17 amino acids. Between the trimmed V and J ends, which lost 3 bases and 1 base, there was a span of 18 bases. The germline V gene has CDR1 MDHEN and CDR2 SYDVKM. CDR3 bases: TGTGCCAGCAGTTTGAGGGCTCTCGCGTCCCTCCAAGAGACCCAGTACTTC. Protein sequence: CASSLRALASLQETQYF.

The chain combines TRBV28 with TRBJ2-1; 8 positions match TRBD1. CDR1 MDHEN and CDR2 SYDVKM come from the germline V gene. V lost 4 bases to trimming and J lost 6 bases; unmatched junction nucleotides: 17. This CDR3 has 18 residues. As DNA, the CDR3 is TGTGCCAGCAGTTCCCCCTTCAGGGGGCGAATAATTTCCAATGAGCAGTTCTTC. Amino acid sequence: CASSSPFRGRIISNEQFF. The whole variable domain, remainder taken from reference TRBV28 and TRBJ2-1, is DVKVTQSSRYLVKRTGEKVFLECVQDMDHENMFWYRQDPGLGLRLIYFSYDVKMKEKGDIPEGYSVSREKKERFSLILESASTNQTSMYLCASSSPFRGRIISNEQFFGPGTRLTVL.

J is TRBJ2-1 and V is TRBV12-3 or TRBV12-4, with TRBD1 identical over 9 bases. The CDR3 runs 16 residues. V shed 5 bases and J 4 bases; nucleotides not matched to a gene: 9. The CDR3, as DNA: TGTGCCAGCAGTCTCTCCCCGGGACAGGGTTACAATGAGCAGTTCTTC. Translating gives CASSLSPGQGYNEQFF.

This clonotype appeared a few times. The V and J genes are TRBV18 and TRBJ1-1, with 7 bases fitting TRBD1. The germline CDR1 and CDR2 sequences are KGHSH and LQKENI. CDR3 length: 14 amino acids. Trimming cost V 6 bases and J 4 bases; bases outside gene matches: 8. This chain's CDR3 is CASSLQGMTTEAFF. The CDR3 nucleotides read TGTGCCAGCTCCCTACAGGGGATGACCACTGAAGCTTTCTTT.

This clonotype was detected only a few times. The rearrangement uses TRBV7-2 and TRBJ2-7; D not resolved. CDR1 SGHTA and CDR2 FQGNSA come from the germline V gene. V shed 1 base and J shed 0 bases, with 4 bases lying between them. CDR3 length: 13 amino acids. CDR3 DNA sequence: TGTGCCAGCAGCTTAGACTTCTCCTACGAGCAGTACGTC. Protein product: CASSLDFSYEQYV.

DNA of the CDR3: TGCAGTGCTAGGGACCGGGACCGACATCAGCCCCAGCATTTT. It yields the protein CSARDRDRHQPQHF. The chain links TRBV20-1 to TRBJ1-5; tentatively, D is TRBD1 (5 bases). Trimming removed 3 bases from V and 5 bases from J, with 14 bases in between. The CDR3 totals 14 residues. The V gene's germline CDR1 is DFQATT and CDR2 SNEGSKA (reference sequence).

A word on this clonotype: At one of its ends the junction is not consistent with the germline gene, which may arise from a read error. The chain joins TRBV9 to TRBJ2-5; 7 bases fit TRBD2. This CDR3 spans 16 amino acids. CDR1 SGDLS and CDR2 YYNGEE come from the germline V gene. CDR3 region: CASSPPTSSPQGTQYF. The DNA of the CDR3 is TGTGCCAGCAGCCCTCCGACTAGCAGTCCCCAAGGGACCCAGTACTTC.

This clonotype was counted a few times. The genes are TRBV28 and TRBJ2-3, with 7 bases fitting TRBD1. This CDR3 is built from 13 residues. Per germline, CDR1 MDHEN and CDR2 SYDVKM. With 8 bases clipped from V and 4 bases from J, the junction kept 6 bases outside the gene matches. The CDR3 nucleotides are TGTGCCAGCGACAGGGTCATTTCAGATACGCAGTATTTT. The encoded protein is CASDRVISDTQYF.

For this clonotype: This may be a read error: a much more frequent sequence differs by one nucleotide. DNA for the CDR3: TGCGCCAGCAGCTCGAATCCTCAGGGACAGGGTAATGGAAAACTGTTTTTT. It is translated as CASSSNPQGQGNGKLFF. J is TRBJ1-4 and V is TRBV5-1; 9 positions agree with TRBD1. The CDR3 spans 17 residues. Looked up from germline, CDR1 is SGHRS and CDR2 is YFSETQ.

At least ten counts were recorded for this clonotype. This rearrangement joins TRBV5-1 to TRBJ2-3, with D uncertain. CDR3 length equals 12 residues. The germline gives CDR1 SGHRS, CDR2 YFSETQ. V dropped 3 bases and J dropped 3 bases, with 5 bases sitting between them. The CDR3 is CASSYPTDTQYF. The CDR3 DNA reads as TGCGCCAGCAGCTACCCTACAGATACGCAGTATTTT.

The CDR3 is CASTGGAGGELFF. The DNA of the CDR3 is TGTGCCAGCACCGGGGGGGCCGGCGGGGAGCTGTTTTTT. The chain recombines TRBV5-6 with TRBJ2-2, with 8 bases aligning to TRBD2. The ends lost 6 bases at V and 7 bases at J; junction bases unmatched: 5. The CDR3 totals 13 residues. Germline V gene data show CDR1 as SGHDT and CDR2 as YYEEEE. Together with reference TRBV5-6 and TRBJ2-2, the CDR3 gives the full variable domain: DAGVTQSPTHLIKTRGQQVTLRCSPKSGHDTVSWYQQALGQGPQFIFQYYEEEERQRGNFPDRFSGHQFPNYSSELNVNALLLGDSALYLCASTGGAGGELFFGEGSRLTVL.

This clonotype was seen more than once but under ten times. The gene calls are TRBV20-1 and TRBJ2-5; TRBD1 is a possible D gene (6 bases). The germline CDR1 and CDR2 sequences are DFQATT and SNEGSKA (reference sequence). V was clipped by 0 bases and J by 4 bases, with 12 bases between them. This CDR3 comprises 14 residues. The DNA of the CDR3 is TGCAGTGCTAGAGACCGGAAAGGGGGAGAGACCCAGTACTTC. Translating gives CSARDRKGGETQYF.

The rearrangement uses TRBV5-1 and TRBJ2-1; no firm D call. The V gene lost 0 bases and the J gene lost 9 bases, with 10 bases spanning the gap. CDR1 is SGHRS and CDR2 is YFSETQ in the germline V gene. This CDR3 comprises 13 residues. In DNA form, the CDR3 reads TGCGCCAGCAGCTTGGACGGGCAAGGTGAGCAGTTCTTC. Its translation: CASSLDGQGEQFF.

There are a few counts of this clonotype. The chain employs TRBV29-1 and TRBJ2-1; possibly TRBD2 for D (5 bases). The V gene's germline CDR1 is SQVTM and CDR2 ANQGSEA. V shed 1 base and J shed 14 bases, with 12 bases lying between them. This CDR3 region has 11 residues. The CDR3 reads CSVEVVLREFF. CDR3 DNA: TGCAGCGTTGAAGTAGTCTTGAGGGAGTTCTTC.

V gene TRBV6-5 combines with J gene TRBJ2-7; the D gene could be TRBD1 or TRBD2 (7 bases each). This CDR3 has 17 amino acids. Trimming shortened V by 4 bases and J by 5 bases, and 24 bases separated the two germline ends. Germline V gene lookup returns CDR1 MNHEY and CDR2 SVGAGI. The CDR3 coding sequence is TGTGCCAGCAGTTCCGGGAGGACAGGTCCCAAGAAGAACGAGCAGTACTTC. Its protein is CASSSGRTGPKKNEQYF.

This clonotype was detected a few times. The V gene is TRBV6-5, the J gene TRBJ2-2; D gene ambiguous. This CDR3 contains 16 residues. V was pared by 0 bases and J by 6 bases, with 14 bases between. The germline CDR1 and CDR2 sequences are MNHEY and SVGAGI. Here the CDR3 DNA reads TGTGCCAGCAGTTACTCGGGTAGCTTCTTCGCCGGGGAGCTGTTTTTT. Translating gives CASSYSGSFFAGELFF.

This clonotype was recorded a few times. The chain employs TRBV7-2 and TRBJ2-2, with D unresolved. CDR1 and CDR2 (germline): SGHTA, FQGNSA. Trimming pared 1 base from V and 4 bases from J, leaving 7 bases between. CDR3 size: 14 residues. The CDR3 reads CASSLDIGTGELFF. CDR3 coding DNA: TGTGCCAGCAGCTTAGACATCGGCACCGGGGAGCTGTTTTTT.